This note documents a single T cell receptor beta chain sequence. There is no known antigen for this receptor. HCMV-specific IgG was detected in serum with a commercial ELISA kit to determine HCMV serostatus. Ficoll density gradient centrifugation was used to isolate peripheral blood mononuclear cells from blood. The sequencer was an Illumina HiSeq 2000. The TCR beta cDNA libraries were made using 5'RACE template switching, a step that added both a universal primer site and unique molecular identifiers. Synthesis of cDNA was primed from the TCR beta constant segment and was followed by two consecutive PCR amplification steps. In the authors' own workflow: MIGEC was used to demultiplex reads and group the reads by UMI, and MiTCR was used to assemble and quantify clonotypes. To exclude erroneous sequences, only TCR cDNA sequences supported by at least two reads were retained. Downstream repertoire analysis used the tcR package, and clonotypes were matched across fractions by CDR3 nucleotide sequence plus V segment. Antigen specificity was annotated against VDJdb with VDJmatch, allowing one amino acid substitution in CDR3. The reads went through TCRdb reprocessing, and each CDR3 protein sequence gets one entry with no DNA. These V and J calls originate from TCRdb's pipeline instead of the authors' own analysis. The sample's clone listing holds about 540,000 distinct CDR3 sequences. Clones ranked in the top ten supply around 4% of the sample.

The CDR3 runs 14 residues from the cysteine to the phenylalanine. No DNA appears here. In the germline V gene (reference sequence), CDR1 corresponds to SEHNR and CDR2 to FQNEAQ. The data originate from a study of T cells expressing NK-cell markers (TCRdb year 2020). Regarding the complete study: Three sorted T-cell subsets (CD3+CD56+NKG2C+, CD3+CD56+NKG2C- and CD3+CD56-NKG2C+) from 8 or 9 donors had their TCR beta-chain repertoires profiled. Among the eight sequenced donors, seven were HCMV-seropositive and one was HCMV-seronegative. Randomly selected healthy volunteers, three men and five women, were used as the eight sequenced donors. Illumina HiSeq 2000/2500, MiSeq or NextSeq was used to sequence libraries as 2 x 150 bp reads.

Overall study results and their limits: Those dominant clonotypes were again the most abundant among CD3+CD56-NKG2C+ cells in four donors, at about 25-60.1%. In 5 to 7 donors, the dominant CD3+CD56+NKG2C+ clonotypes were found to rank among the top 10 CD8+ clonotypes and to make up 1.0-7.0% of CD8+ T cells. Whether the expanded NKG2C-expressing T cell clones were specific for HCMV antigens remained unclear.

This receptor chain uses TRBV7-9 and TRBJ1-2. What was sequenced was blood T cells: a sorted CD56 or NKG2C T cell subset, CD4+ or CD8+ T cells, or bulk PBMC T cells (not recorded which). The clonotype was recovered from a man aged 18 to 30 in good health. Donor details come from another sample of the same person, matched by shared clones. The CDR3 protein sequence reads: CASSKGRFLNGYTF.